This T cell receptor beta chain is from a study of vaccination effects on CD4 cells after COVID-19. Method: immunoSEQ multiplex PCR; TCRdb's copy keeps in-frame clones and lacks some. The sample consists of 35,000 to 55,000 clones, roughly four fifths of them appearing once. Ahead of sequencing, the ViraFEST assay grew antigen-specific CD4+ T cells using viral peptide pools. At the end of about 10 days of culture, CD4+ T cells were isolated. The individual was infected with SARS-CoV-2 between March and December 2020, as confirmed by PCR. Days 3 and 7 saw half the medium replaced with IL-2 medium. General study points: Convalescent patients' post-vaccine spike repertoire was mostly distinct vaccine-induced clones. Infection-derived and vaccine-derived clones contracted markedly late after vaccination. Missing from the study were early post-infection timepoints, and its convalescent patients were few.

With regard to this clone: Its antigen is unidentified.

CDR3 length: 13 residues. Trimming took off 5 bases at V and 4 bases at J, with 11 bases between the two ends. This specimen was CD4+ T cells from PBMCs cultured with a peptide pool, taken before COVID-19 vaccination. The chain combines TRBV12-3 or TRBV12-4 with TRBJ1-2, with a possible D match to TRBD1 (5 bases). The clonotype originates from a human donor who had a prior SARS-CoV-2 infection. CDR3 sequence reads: CASSQGEIYGYTF. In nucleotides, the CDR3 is TGTGCCAGCAGTCAAGGGGAGATCTATGGCTACACCTTC.